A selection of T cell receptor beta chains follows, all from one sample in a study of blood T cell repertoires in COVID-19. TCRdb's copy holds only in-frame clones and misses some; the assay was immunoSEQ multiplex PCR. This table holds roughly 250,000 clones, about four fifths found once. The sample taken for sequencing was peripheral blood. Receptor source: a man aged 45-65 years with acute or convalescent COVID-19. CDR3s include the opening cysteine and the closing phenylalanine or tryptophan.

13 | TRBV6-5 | CASSYGSLYEQYF
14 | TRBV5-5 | CASSLVAAGNTIYF
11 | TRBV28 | CASSSTYEQYF
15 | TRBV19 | CASISRGVLNTEAFF
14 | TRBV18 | CASSPPGADTEAFF
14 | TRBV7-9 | CATRSGGGGGGYTF
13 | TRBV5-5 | CASSQDRGQEAFF
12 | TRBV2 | CASSLNNSPLHF
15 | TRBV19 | CASTPYAGGNQPQHF
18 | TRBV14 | CASSRKGGLGSGANVLTF
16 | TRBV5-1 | CASSAGLVAALGEQFF
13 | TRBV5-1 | CASSLDGKGEQYF
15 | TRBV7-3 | CASSRTSGARGELFF
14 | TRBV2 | CASSGTGYYSPLHF
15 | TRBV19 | CASKNGGTDRNEQFF
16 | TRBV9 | CASSVGQGASNEKLFF
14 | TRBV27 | CASRGLAGVNEQFF
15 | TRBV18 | CASSPISGDKYGYTF
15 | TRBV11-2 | CASSFSAGGSGELFF
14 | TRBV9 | CASRTGTGNYGYTF
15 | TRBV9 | CASRKGGQNTGELFF
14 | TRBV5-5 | CASSLSGGNYGYTF
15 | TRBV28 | CASSLLPFGSQPQHF
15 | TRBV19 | CASTPGLAGGREQFF
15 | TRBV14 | CASSQANRGNSPLHF
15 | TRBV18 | CASSPDMEMRAEAFF
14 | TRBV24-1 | CATTSEELTGELFF
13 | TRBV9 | CASSTEAESEAFF